This T cell receptor (beta chain) was sequenced for a study of control samples from healthy donors and cancer patients. The germline V gene has CDR1 SGDLS and CDR2 YYNGEE. Deletions cut 0 bases from V and 2 bases from J, with 9 bases between. The CDR3 has 15 amino acids. Using immunoSEQ multiplex PCR, the repertoire was profiled, and TCRdb retains in-frame clones only, with some absent. The sample holds 55,000 to 90,000 clones, nearly 85% seen once. The genes are TRBV9 and TRBJ1-3, with D possibly matching TRBD1 (5 bases). Sequenced: blood. The sequence came from a middle-aged man in good health. The CDR3 DNA follows: TGTGCCAGCAGCGTAGGGGACGCGGCTGGAAACACCATATATTTT. Translation gives CASSVGDAAGNTIYF.